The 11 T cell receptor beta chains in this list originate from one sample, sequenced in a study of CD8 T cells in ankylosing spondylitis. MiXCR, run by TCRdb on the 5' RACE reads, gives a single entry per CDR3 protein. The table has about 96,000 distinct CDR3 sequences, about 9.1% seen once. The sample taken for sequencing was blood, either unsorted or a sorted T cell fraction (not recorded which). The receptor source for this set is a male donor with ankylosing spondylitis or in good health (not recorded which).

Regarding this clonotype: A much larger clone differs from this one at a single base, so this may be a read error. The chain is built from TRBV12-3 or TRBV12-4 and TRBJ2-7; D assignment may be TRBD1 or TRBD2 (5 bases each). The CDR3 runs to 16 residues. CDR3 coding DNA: TGTGGCAGCAGTGCTCGGGGCAGGGTCTCGGTATACGAGCAGTACTTC. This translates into CGSSARGRVSVYEQYF.

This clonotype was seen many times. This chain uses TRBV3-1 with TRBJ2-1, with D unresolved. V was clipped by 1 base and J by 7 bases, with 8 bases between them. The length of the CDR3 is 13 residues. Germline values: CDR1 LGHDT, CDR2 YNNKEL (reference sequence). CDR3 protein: CASSQGFPNEQFF. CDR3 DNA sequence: TGTGCCAGCAGCCAAGGGTTCCCGAATGAGCAGTTCTTC.

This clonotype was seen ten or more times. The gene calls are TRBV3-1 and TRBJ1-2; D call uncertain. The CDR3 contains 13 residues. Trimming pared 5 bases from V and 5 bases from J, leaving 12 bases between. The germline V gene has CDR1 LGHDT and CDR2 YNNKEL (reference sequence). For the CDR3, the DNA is TGTGCCAGCAGCTCTGGACGGTTGTATGGCTACACCTTC. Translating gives CASSSGRLYGYTF.

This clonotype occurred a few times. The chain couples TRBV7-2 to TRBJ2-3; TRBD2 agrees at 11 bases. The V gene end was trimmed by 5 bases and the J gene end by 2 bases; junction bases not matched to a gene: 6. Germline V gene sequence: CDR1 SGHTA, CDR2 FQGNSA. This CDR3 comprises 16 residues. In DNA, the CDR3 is TGTGCCAGCAGCCAAGGGACTAGCGGTTTCACAGATACGCAGTATTTT. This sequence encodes CASSQGTSGFTDTQYF.

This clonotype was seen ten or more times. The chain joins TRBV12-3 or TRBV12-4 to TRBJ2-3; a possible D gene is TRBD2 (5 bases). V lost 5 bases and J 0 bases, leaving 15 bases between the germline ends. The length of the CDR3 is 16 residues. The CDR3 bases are TGTGCCAGCAGTCCCGATCGGGGTCTCAGCACAGATACGCAGTATTTT. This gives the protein CASSPDRGLSTDTQYF.

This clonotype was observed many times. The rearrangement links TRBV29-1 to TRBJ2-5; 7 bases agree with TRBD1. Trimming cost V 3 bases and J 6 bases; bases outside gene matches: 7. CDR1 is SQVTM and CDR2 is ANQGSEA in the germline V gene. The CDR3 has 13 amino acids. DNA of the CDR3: TGCAGCGTTGATGTGGGACAGAGAAAGACCCAGTACTTC. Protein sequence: CSVDVGQRKTQYF.

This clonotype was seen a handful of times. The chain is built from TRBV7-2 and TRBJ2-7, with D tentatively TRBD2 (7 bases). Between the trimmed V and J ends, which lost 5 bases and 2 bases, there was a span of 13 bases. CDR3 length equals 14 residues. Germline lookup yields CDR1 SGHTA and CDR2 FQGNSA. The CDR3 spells CASSRGGSAYEQYF. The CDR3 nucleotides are TGTGCCAGCAGCAGGGGGGGCAGTGCCTACGAGCAGTACTTC.

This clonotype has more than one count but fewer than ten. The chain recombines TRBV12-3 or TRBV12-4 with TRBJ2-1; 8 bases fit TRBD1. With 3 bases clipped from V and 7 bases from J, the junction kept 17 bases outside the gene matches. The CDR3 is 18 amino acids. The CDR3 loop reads CASSFGSRYDRGLNEQFF. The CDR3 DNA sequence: TGTGCCAGCAGTTTTGGGTCAAGGTATGACAGGGGTCTTAATGAGCAGTTCTTC.

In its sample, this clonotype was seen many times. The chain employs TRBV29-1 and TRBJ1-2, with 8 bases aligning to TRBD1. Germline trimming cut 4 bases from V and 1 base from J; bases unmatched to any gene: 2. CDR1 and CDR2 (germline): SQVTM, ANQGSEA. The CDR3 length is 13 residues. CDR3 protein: CSVATGGNYGYTF. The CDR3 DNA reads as TGCAGCGTTGCAACAGGGGGTAACTATGGCTACACCTTC.

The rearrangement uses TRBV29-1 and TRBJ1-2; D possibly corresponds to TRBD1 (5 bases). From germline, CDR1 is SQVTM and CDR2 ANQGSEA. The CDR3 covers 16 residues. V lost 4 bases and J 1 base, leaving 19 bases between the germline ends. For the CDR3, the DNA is TGCAGCGTTGCTCCCGAGCAGGGACTGAATAACTATGGCTACACCTTC. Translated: CSVAPEQGLNNYGYTF.

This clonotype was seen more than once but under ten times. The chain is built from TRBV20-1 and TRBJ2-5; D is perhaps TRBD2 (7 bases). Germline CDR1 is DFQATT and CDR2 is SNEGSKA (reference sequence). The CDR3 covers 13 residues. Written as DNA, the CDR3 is TGCAGCGAGGGGGGGCCTCAACAAGAGACCCAGTACTTC. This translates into CSEGGPQQETQYF.